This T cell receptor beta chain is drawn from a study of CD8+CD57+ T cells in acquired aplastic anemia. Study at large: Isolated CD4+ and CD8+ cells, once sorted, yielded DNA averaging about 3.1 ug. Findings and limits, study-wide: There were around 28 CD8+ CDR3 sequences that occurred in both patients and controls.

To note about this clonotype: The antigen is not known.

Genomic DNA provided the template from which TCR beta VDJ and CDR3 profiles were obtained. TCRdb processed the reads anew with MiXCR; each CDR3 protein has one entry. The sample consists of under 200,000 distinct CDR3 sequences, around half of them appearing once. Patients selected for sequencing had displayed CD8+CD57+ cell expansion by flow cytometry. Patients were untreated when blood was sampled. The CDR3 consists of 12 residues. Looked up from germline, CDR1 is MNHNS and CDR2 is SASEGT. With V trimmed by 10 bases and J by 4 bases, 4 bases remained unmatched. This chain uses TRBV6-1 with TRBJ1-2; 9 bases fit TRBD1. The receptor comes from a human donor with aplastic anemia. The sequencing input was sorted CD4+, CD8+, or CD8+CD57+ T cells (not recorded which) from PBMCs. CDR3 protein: CANTTGGYGYTF. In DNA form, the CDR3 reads TGTGCCAACACGACAGGGGGCTATGGCTACACCTTC.